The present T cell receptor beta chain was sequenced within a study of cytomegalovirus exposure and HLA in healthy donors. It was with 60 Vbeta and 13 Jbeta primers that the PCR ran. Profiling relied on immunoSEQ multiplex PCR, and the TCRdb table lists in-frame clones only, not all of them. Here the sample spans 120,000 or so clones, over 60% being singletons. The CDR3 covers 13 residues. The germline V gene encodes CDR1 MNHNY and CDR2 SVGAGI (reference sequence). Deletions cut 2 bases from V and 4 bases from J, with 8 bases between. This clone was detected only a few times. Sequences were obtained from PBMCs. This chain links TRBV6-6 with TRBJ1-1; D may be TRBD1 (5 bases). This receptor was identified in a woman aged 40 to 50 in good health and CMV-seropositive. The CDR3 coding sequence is TGTGCCAGCAGTTACGGCGGGGCCACTGAAGCTTTCTTT. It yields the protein CASSYGGATEAFF.